The rows below give T cell receptor beta chains drawn from one sample of a study of OX40 agonist ivuxolimab in advanced cancers. Assay used: immunoSEQ multiplex PCR; TCRdb lists only in-frame clones, some missing. The sample consists of around 68,000 clones, around 90% of them appearing once. Specimen: CD4+ or CD8+ T cells sorted from blood, collected in a trial of the OX40 agonist ivuxolimab. These TCRs come from an adult with an advanced solid tumor such as melanoma, head and neck, liver or kidney cancer. Each CDR3 is given with its conserved first and last residue. Fields, in order: D gene, J gene, V gene, clone size, CDR3 protein, CDR3 DNA. A D gene is named only where the DNA matches it firmly. The size of a clone is reported for some rows only, either as once, few or many, or as a class for expanded clones.

-,TRBJ2-7,TRBV6-6,-,CASFGRTYEQYF,TGTGCCAGCTTTGGCCGGACCTACGAGCAGTACTTC
-,TRBJ2-3,TRBV5-1,-,CASSSAGSRTDTQYF,TGCGCCAGCAGCTCGGCAGGTAGTCGGACAGATACGCAGTATTTT
-,TRBJ2-4,TRBV6-6,-,CASTLEGNIQYF,TGTGCCAGCACCCTTGAGGGCAACATTCAGTACTTC
TRBD2,TRBJ2-5,TRBV7-6,once,CAGSDRHSGGETQYF,TGTGCCGGCAGCGACCGGCATAGCGGGGGAGAGACCCAGTACTTC
-,TRBJ2-7,TRBV2,once,CASRGLLGTSVGEQYF,TGTGCCAGCAGGGGCCTTCTTGGGACTTCGGTGGGTGAGCAGTACTTC
-,TRBJ2-5,TRBV5-1,-,CASSRLGGQGETQYF,TGCGCCAGCAGCCGCCTGGGGGGGCAGGGAGAGACCCAGTACTTC
-,TRBJ2-3,TRBV7-2,-,CASSSRASDTQYF,TGTGCCAGCAGCTCCCGAGCGTCAGATACGCAGTATTTT
-,TRBJ2-3,TRBV21-1,once,CASSPLVRGGRDTDTQYF,TGTGCCAGCAGCCCCCTGGTTAGGGGTGGTCGAGACACAGATACGCAGTATTTT
TRBD2,TRBJ2-3,TRBV4-1,-,CATQPERDLSTDTQYF,TGCGCCACCCAACCCGAGCGGGACTTGAGCACAGATACGCAGTATTTT
-,TRBJ2-3,TRBV21-1,-,CASSKEASGGEGPQYF,TGTGCCAGCAGCAAAGAGGCTAGCGGGGGAGAGGGTCCGCAGTATTTT
-,TRBJ2-3,TRBV29-1,-,CSVDGGSQTQYF,TGCAGCGTTGATGGGGGGTCCCAAACGCAGTATTTT
TRBD2,TRBJ2-5,TRBV5-1,-,CASSLGTSGGGKTQYF,TGCGCCAGCAGCTTGGGGACTAGCGGAGGGGGGAAGACCCAGTACTTC
-,TRBJ2-5,TRBV2,-,CASKRQETQYF,TGTGCCAGCAAGCGCCAAGAGACCCAGTACTTC
TRBD2,TRBJ2-7,TRBV7-2,-,CASSPGGSGEQYF,TGTGCCAGCAGCCCGGGAGGATCGGGCGAGCAGTACTTC
TRBD1,TRBJ1-2,TRBV2,-,CASRPTGGRYGYTF,TGTGCCAGCAGGCCGACAGGGGGCCGCTATGGCTACACCTTC
TRBD2,TRBJ2-3,TRBV11-1,-,CASSPLLAGDIDTQYF,TGTGCCAGCAGCCCTCTCCTAGCGGGAGATATAGATACGCAGTATTTT